This TCR beta chain was profiled in a study of T cells in Graves' hyperthyroidism and ophthalmopathy. The study's findings and limits: Among clonotypes expanded in thyroid above 0.001, most were also found in blood.

The CDR3 is 11 residues long. Looked up from germline, CDR1 is ENHRY and CDR2 is SYGVKD. The germline V and J ends were trimmed by 10 bases and 8 bases, with 14 bases remaining between them. The investigators amplified TCR beta CDR3 regions from RNA transcripts. The study used the HTBI primer set for a first-round RT-PCR of the TCR CDR3. MiXCR, applied by TCRdb to the multiplex PCR reads, yields one record per CDR3 protein. Of 500,000 to 800,000 distinct CDR3 sequences listed, 45% are singletons. This clonotype was seen a handful of times. Antigen unknown. The sample was peripheral blood or thyroid tissue (not recorded which). The TCR originated in an adult man with Graves' disease, either hyperthyroidism or ophthalmopathy (not recorded which). The J gene is TRBJ1-2, the V gene TRBV10-3; D unresolved. The CDR3 coding sequence is TGTGCCAGCAGATCAGTCGGAGGCTACACCTTC. Protein product: CASRSVGGYTF.